These 29 T cell receptor beta chains originate from one sample sequenced in a study of T cells expressing NK-cell markers. TCRdb re-called the 5' RACE reads, yielding one record per CDR3 amino acid sequence without DNA. The sample totals about 460,000 distinct CDR3 sequences. Specimen: blood T cells: a sorted CD56 or NKG2C T cell subset, CD4+ or CD8+ T cells, or bulk PBMC T cells (not recorded which). The receptors were gathered from a woman between 50 and 59 years old in good health.

The rearrangement uses TRBV21-1 and TRBJ2-1; TCRdb calls TRBD1, which cannot be checked without DNA. TRBV21-1 represents a pseudogene. This CDR3 is 17 amino acids long. The CDR3 here is CASSKAGRGPPYNEQFF.

The chain employs TRBV12-3 or TRBV12-4 and TRBJ2-5; TCRdb proposes TRBD1, but this gene call is untestable without DNA. CDR3 length: 16 residues. CDR3 sequence: CASALGAGAGQETQYF.

This chain links TRBV6-6 with TRBJ1-1; TCRdb names TRBD1, which stays unverified in the absence of DNA. Germline V gene lookup returns CDR1 MNHNY and CDR2 SVGAGI (reference sequence). The CDR3 has 13 amino acids. The CDR3 sequence: CASRPGTGAEAFF.

The chain recombines TRBV5-5 with TRBJ2-1; TCRdb's assignment of TRBD2 cannot be checked, as there is no DNA. Looked up from germline, CDR1 is SGHKS and CDR2 is YYEKEE (reference sequence). This CDR3 region has 15 residues. CDR3 region: CATKTGLAGYNEQFF.

This rearrangement joins TRBV25-1 to TRBJ2-1. This CDR3 contains 16 residues. Per germline, CDR1 MGHDK and CDR2 SYGVNS. CDR3 region: CASSLKTLSTYNEQFF. Full variable domain (missing parts from reference TRBV25-1 and TRBJ2-1): EADIYQTPRYLVIGTGKKITLECSQTMGHDKMYWYQQDPGMELHLIHYSYGVNSTEKGDLSSESTVSRIRTEHFPLTLESARPSHTSQYLCASSLKTLSTYNEQFFGPGTRLTVL.

This rearrangement joins TRBV11-2 to TRBJ2-4. The V gene's germline CDR1 is SGHAT and CDR2 FQNNGV. CDR3 length: 14 residues. CDR3 loop: CASSDDNSRNIQYF.

The chain joins TRBV4-1 to TRBJ2-1; the TCRdb call, TRBD2, lacks DNA for checking. This CDR3 has 18 residues. The V gene's germline CDR1 is MGHRA and CDR2 YSYEKL. The CDR3 here is CASSQERSGRGFSNEQFF.

This chain's CDR3 is CSARDRLAGRNEQFF. This chain uses TRBV20-1 with TRBJ2-1; TCRdb outputs TRBD1, but without DNA this stays unchecked. Germline V gene data show CDR1 as DFQATT and CDR2 as SNEGSKA (reference sequence). This CDR3 contains 15 residues.

V gene TRBV5-6 combines with J gene TRBJ2-5; TCRdb's D call of TRBD1 is untestable without DNA. Germline assignment: CDR1 SGHDT and CDR2 YYEEEE. The CDR3 contains 16 residues. CDR3 sequence reads: CASSLGKGAQGETQYF. Variable domain in full (rest from reference TRBV5-6 and TRBJ2-5): DAGVTQSPTHLIKTRGQQVTLRCSPKSGHDTVSWYQQALGQGPQFIFQYYEEEERQRGNFPDRFSGHQFPNYSSELNVNALLLGDSALYLCASSLGKGAQGETQYFGPGTRLLVL.

The rearrangement links TRBV29-1 to TRBJ1-5; absent DNA, TCRdb's TRBD1 call cannot be checked. There are 13 residues in the CDR3. CDR1 and CDR2 from the germline V gene are SQVTM and ANQGSEA. CDR3 protein: CSAGQGATQPQHF.

The chain employs TRBV12-3 or TRBV12-4 and TRBJ2-3; TCRdb calls TRBD1, which cannot be checked without DNA. CDR3 length: 15 residues. Here the CDR3 reads CASSGAPASTDTQYF.

V and J are TRBV9 and TRBJ2-7; TCRdb names TRBD2, which stays unverified in the absence of DNA. The V gene's germline CDR1 is SGDLS and CDR2 YYNGEE. The CDR3 totals 17 residues. CDR3 in amino acids: CASSGGLAGEKIYEQYF.

The V call is TRBV28, the J call TRBJ2-2; the D call from TCRdb, TRBD2, cannot be confirmed without DNA. The germline V gene encodes CDR1 MDHEN and CDR2 SYDVKM. This CDR3 contains 16 residues. CDR3 amino acids: CASSWGRRMNTGELFF.

This rearrangement joins TRBV12-3 or TRBV12-4 to TRBJ2-1; with no DNA, the TCRdb D assignment of TRBD2 cannot be verified. The CDR3 runs 15 residues. CDR3 loop: CASSSGSGRYNEQFF.

The rearrangement uses TRBV10-2 and TRBJ1-2. This CDR3 is built from 12 residues. Germline V gene lookup returns CDR1 WSHSY and CDR2 SAAADI. The CDR3 loop reads CASLEGSYGYTF.

The CDR3: CASSPLETGKFF. This chain links TRBV12-3 or TRBV12-4 with TRBJ2-1; TCRdb reports TRBD1, a call that lacks DNA to check it against. The CDR3 sequence is 12 residues long.

The chain has TRBV25-1 and TRBJ2-3; the TRBD1 assignment by TCRdb is unverifiable without DNA. CDR3 size: 15 residues. Per the germline V gene, CDR1 is MGHDK and CDR2 is SYGVNS. CDR3 loop: CASGKTGGSTDTQYF.

The rearrangement uses TRBV5-1 and TRBJ2-1; TCRdb proposes TRBD1, but this gene call is untestable without DNA. CDR3 length: 13 amino acids. Germline values: CDR1 SGHRS, CDR2 YFSETQ. CDR3 loop: CASHHPDHNEQFF.

The chain joins TRBV7-8 to TRBJ2-1. Germline CDR1 and CDR2: SGHVS and FQNEAQ. The CDR3 extends over 11 amino acids. CDR3 region: CASSQKDEQFF. Based on the CDR3 plus reference TRBV7-8 and TRBJ2-1, the full variable domain is GAGVSQSPRYKVAKRGQDVALRCDPISGHVSLFWYQQALGQGPEFLTYFQNEAQLDKSGLPSDRFFAERPEGSVSTLKIQRTQQEDSAVYLCASSQKDEQFFGPGTRLTVL.

The chain employs TRBV6-5 and TRBJ2-1. Germline lookup yields CDR1 MNHEY and CDR2 SVGAGI. The CDR3 sequence is 13 residues long. The CDR3 loop is CASSYEVNNEQFF.

This sequence joins TRBV7-2 and TRBJ2-3. Looked up from germline, CDR1 is SGHTA and CDR2 is FQGNSA. This CDR3 has 16 residues. CDR3 sequence: CASSLDRASGSDTQYF.

This sequence joins TRBV12-3 or TRBV12-4 and TRBJ2-7; TCRdb proposes TRBD1, but this gene call is untestable without DNA. The CDR3 loop spans 14 amino acids. CDR3 loop: CASSPYLQGTEQYF.

The chain is built from TRBV2 and TRBJ1-5; TCRdb gives TRBD1 as the D gene, but with no DNA this cannot be confirmed. This CDR3 has 14 amino acids. Germline V lookup: CDR1 SNHLY, CDR2 FYNNEI. This chain's CDR3 is CASTRQGEIQPQHF.

This chain connects TRBV20-1 to TRBJ1-3. This CDR3 contains 15 residues. Per the germline V gene, CDR1 is DFQATT and CDR2 is SNEGSKA (reference sequence). The CDR3 reads CSARDWTNSGNTIYF.

V and J are TRBV6-5 and TRBJ2-1; the D call of TRBD2 rests on TCRdb alone, since no DNA is present to check it. The CDR3 is 15 residues long. The germline V gene encodes CDR1 MNHEY and CDR2 SVGAGI. This CDR3 reads CASSYLTSEGNEQFF.

J is TRBJ2-1 and V is TRBV2; TCRdb lists TRBD2, though no DNA is available to test this call. The length of the CDR3 is 20 residues. Per germline, CDR1 SNHLY and CDR2 FYNNEI. The CDR3 loop is CASSDILGTRKVSSYNEQFF.

The CDR3 reads CASSRGGGSSSYEQYF. The chain links TRBV5-1 to TRBJ2-7; TCRdb designates TRBD1, a call that cannot be tested without DNA. The CDR3 contains 16 residues. Germline CDR1 and CDR2: SGHRS and YFSETQ.

This chain links TRBV9 with TRBJ1-2. CDR1 and CDR2 (germline): SGDLS, YYNGEE. CDR3 length equals 16 residues. CDR3 in amino acids: CASSDPGGTKAYGYTF.

This chain links TRBV19 with TRBJ1-1. The germline V gene has CDR1 LNHDA and CDR2 SQIVND (reference sequence). The CDR3 totals 13 residues. CDR3 in amino acids: CATFRSSNTEAFF.